This TCR beta chain is drawn from a study of technical replicates of blood from four donors. Sequencing used immunoSEQ multiplex PCR; TCRdb keeps in-frame clones, though not all of them. The table lists more than 70,000 clones, just under 97% of them singletons. J lost 6 bases, V lost 4 bases, and 10 bases had no gene match. Germline assignment: CDR1 SGHNT and CDR2 YYREEE (reference sequence). The CDR3 runs to 15 residues. This chain links TRBV5-4 with TRBJ1-2, with 9 bases identical to TRBD1. The sequence was obtained from a human donor in good health. The material sequenced was T cells isolated from PBMCs. CDR3 DNA sequence: TGTGCCAGCAGCCGCATCGGACAGGGGCAGGATGGCTACACCTTC. Translated: CASSRIGQGQDGYTF.